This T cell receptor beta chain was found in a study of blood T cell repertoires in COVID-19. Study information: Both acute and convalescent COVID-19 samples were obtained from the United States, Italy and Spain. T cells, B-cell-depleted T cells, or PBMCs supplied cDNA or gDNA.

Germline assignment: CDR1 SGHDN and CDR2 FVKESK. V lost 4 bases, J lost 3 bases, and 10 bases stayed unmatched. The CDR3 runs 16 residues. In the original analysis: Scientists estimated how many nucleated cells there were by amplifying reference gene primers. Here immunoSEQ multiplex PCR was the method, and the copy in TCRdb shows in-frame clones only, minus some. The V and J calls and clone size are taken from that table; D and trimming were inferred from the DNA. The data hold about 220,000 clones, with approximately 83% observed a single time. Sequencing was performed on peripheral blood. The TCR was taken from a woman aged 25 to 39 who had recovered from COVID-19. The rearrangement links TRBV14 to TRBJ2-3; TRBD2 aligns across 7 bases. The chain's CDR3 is CASSPTSGIGTDTQYF. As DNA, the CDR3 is TGTGCCAGCAGCCCCACGAGCGGGATTGGAACAGATACGCAGTATTTT.